This TCR beta chain was identified in a study of blood T cell repertoires in COVID-19 (dated by TCRdb to the early 2020s). General notes on the study: Collaborator samples came from the United States, Italy and Spain and covered acute and convalescent phases of COVID-19. Where HLA class I and class II types were available, the types were taken from metadata supplied by the sample provider, not from assay-based typing. The samples were drawn from the first 160 participants of the ongoing ImmuneRACE study and from over a thousand subjects provided by 6 global collaborators. A de-identified subject ID, COVID-19 status, age in years and sex were almost always included in the sample metadata. A freely available public database, intended as a resource for researchers studying the immune response to SARS-CoV-2, is where the repertoires were released. The prospective study material was composed of cDNA or gDNA derived from T cells, B-cell-depleted T cells, or PBMCs. Subjects who had been exposed to COVID-19, were actively infected with it, or had recovered from it provided the deeply sampled blood TCRbeta repertoires that made up the dataset. Points the paper makes about the study in general: The amount of clinical and demographic metadata varied by source and participant and was provided uncurated.

CDR1 and CDR2, per the germline V gene (reference sequence), are GTSNPN and SVGIG. The germline ends are 9 bases apart after V is trimmed by 4 bases and J by 0 bases. CDR3 length: 13 amino acids, cysteine to phenylalanine. The CDR3 DNA has 39 bases and is translated from base 1. Note on this clone: The antigen it binds to is not known. No base quality information exists; no much larger clone differs at one position.

The immunoSEQ Assay, a bias-controlled multiplex PCR, was used to amplify TCRbeta CDR3 regions from genomic DNA. As for how the authors treated the data: Nucleated cell counts per sample were estimated from amplification of reference gene primers within the assay. To quantify the absolute abundance of each unique TCRbeta CDR3 rearrangement, sequence reads were collapsed and filtered. For each sample, productive Simpson clonality was calculated as the square root of Simpson's diversity index across productive rearrangements. TCRdb re-hosts the immuneACCESS table, in-frame sequences only. Its copies lack some clones; in the studies checked, an unresolved V gene accounts for under half of them, and the cause for the rest is not known. The V and J calls and clone size were taken over from that table, and D and trimming were inferred from the DNA. The sample records about 370,000 clones, nearly 90% of which are singletons. Of the sample, 1.5% to 2% is held by the ten largest clones.

Participants in the prospective study were aged about 18 to 100 years, lived in some 24 United States geographic areas, and enrolled through a virtual design. To assign participants to cohorts, the prospective study relied on clinical history that participants themselves reported in a screening survey and a study questionnaire. Recovered participants in ImmuneRACE Cohort 3 were defined as having two consecutive negative NP/OP PCR tests, clearance from a healthcare professional, or resolution of symptoms. In the prospective study, mobile phlebotomists collected whole blood, serum and a nasopharyngeal or oropharyngeal swab from each participant. Prospective study participants could optionally give additional blood draws and questionnaires over an approximately two-month period. Before DNA extraction, blood samples from the prospective study were shipped at room temperature or frozen.

The source is a woman in her twenties or thirties who had recovered from COVID-19. Sequenced input: PBMCs or T cells enriched from blood (not recorded which). The sequence joins TRBV30 to TRBJ1-1, with the identity of the D gene unclear. The DNA reads as follows: TGTGCCTGGAACTCTGGAGTGAACACTGAAGCTTTCTTT. This encodes CAWNSGVNTEAFF.